This T cell receptor beta chain appears in the sequencing data of a study of cytomegalovirus exposure and HLA in healthy donors. Notes on the study in general: Exclusion applied to some V segments, including TRBV6-2 and TRBV6-3, as they were indistinguishable. A list of around 160 TCR beta chains associated with cytomegalovirus was given. According to a later analysis, most TCR beta chains associated with CMV appeared HLA-restricted.

The CDR3 is 15 residues long. CDR1 is SQVTM and CDR2 is ANQGSEA in the germline V gene. V lost 3 bases, J lost 2 bases, and 2 bases stayed unmatched. The PCR had 60 Vbeta and 13 Jbeta primers. Clones were read by immunoSEQ multiplex PCR, and TCRdb kept only the in-frame ones, dropping some. Of about 190,000 clones listed, about four fifths are singletons. On this clone itself: The antigen is undetermined.

The sequenced material came from PBMCs. The clonotype originates from a man aged 35-49 years in good health and CMV-seropositive. The chain recombines TRBV29-1 with TRBJ2-5; 14 bases align to TRBD2. The CDR3 sequence is CSVDGTSGRQETQYF. CDR3 DNA: TGCAGCGTTGATGGGACTAGCGGGAGACAAGAGACCCAGTACTTC.